Following are 8 T cell receptor beta chains from one sample sequenced in a study of blood T cell repertoires in COVID-19. Sequencing was performed with immunoSEQ multiplex PCR; in TCRdb, only in-frame clones are kept and a portion is missing. The table records about 250,000 clones, roughly 85% of them present only once. Input material: peripheral blood. The receptor set was obtained from a man aged 50-59 years with active or convalescent COVID-19.

The chain has TRBV7-3 and TRBJ2-7, with D possibly matching TRBD2 (6 bases). The CDR3 is 13 residues long. Germline V lookup: CDR1 SGHTA, CDR2 FQGTGA. V lost 8 bases and J 3 bases, leaving 14 bases between the germline ends. This chain's CDR3 is CASARDSHYEQYF. The CDR3, as DNA: TGTGCCAGCGCCCGGGACTCGCACTACGAGCAGTACTTC.

This chain joins TRBV10-3 and TRBJ2-6, with D perhaps TRBD2 (6 bases). V was shortened by 8 bases and J by 0 bases, with 14 bases between the two germline ends. CDR3 length equals 16 residues. Germline CDR1 is ENHRY and CDR2 is SYGVKD. The CDR3 nucleotides are TGTGCCATCGGGCGGGGAGATGTCTCTGGGGCCAACGTCCTGACTTTC. The encoded protein is CAIGRGDVSGANVLTF.

This rearrangement joins TRBV4-1 to TRBJ1-6; weak D call: TRBD1 (5 bases). The CDR3 is 15 amino acids. Germline loops: CDR1 MGHRA, CDR2 YSYEKL. Trimming pared 0 bases from V and 9 bases from J, leaving 12 bases between. The CDR3 loop is CASSQDGGGGSPLHF. In DNA form, the CDR3 reads TGCGCCAGCAGCCAAGATGGTGGGGGGGGTTCACCCCTCCACTTT.

The chain carries TRBV30 and TRBJ1-2; 9 nucleotides align to TRBD1. Germline trimming cut 3 bases from V and 4 bases from J; bases unmatched to any gene: 6. Germline V gene data show CDR1 as GTSNPN and CDR2 as SVGIG (reference sequence). The CDR3 totals 14 residues. For the CDR3, the DNA is TGTGCCTGGAGACGGACAGGGGAAAGCTATGGCTACACCTTC. Amino acids: CAWRRTGESYGYTF.

The rearrangement uses TRBV12-3 or TRBV12-4 and TRBJ1-2; 7 nucleotides align to TRBD1. Trimming at V came to 8 bases and at J to 4 bases, leaving 4 bases not matched to a gene. The CDR3 loop spans 12 amino acids. The CDR3 DNA sequence: TGTGCCAGCCACAGGGGACCCTATGGCTACACCTTC. Its translation is CASHRGPYGYTF.

The chain carries TRBV2 and TRBJ1-5; no definite D call. V gave up 2 bases and J gave up 5 bases, with 19 bases separating them. The CDR3 extends over 17 amino acids. CDR1 is SNHLY and CDR2 is FYNNEI in the germline V gene. CDR3 protein: CASSEIRVGSRDQPQHF. The CDR3 DNA follows: TGTGCCAGCAGTGAAATCCGGGTGGGGTCGCGGGATCAGCCCCAGCATTTT. The full variable domain, rest sourced from reference TRBV2 and TRBJ1-5, is EPEVTQTPSHQVTQMGQEVILRCVPISNHLYFYWYRQILGQKVEFLVSFYNNEISEKSEIFDDQFSVERPDGSNFTLKIRSTKLEDSAMYFCASSEIRVGSRDQPQHFGDGTRLSIL.

This rearrangement joins TRBV5-1 to TRBJ2-1, with 8 bases lining up with TRBD1. V gave up 4 bases and J gave up 5 bases; unmatched junction bases: 8. Germline-derived CDR1 and CDR2 are SGHRS and YFSETQ. The CDR3 is 15 residues long. CDR3 nucleotide sequence: TGCGCCAGCAGCCCTGGGACAGGAATAGACAATGAGCAGTTCTTC. This encodes CASSPGTGIDNEQFF.

This clone was recorded only once. The chain links TRBV5-1 to TRBJ1-1; 9 nucleotides agree with TRBD1. This CDR3 is built from 17 residues. V lost 2 bases to trimming and J lost 0 bases; unmatched junction nucleotides: 8. Germline assignment: CDR1 SGHRS and CDR2 YFSETQ. CDR3 bases: TGCGCCAGCAGCTTAGGTGGACAGGGGATTTTGAACACTGAAGCTTTCTTT. As protein: CASSLGGQGILNTEAFF.